One and the same sample provided the 11 T cell receptor beta chains below, sequenced in a study of blood T cell repertoires in COVID-19. Clones were sequenced by immunoSEQ multiplex PCR, and TCRdb holds only the in-frame ones, with some missing. The sample shows approximately 150,000 clones, approximately 95% of them seen only once. The sample consisted of peripheral blood. Source of these receptors: an older woman with COVID-19, enrolled during active disease.

The V and J genes are TRBV9 and TRBJ1-5; D is ambiguous. From germline, CDR1 is SGDLS and CDR2 YYNGEE. This CDR3 region has 15 residues. Trimming took 0 bases from V and 1 from J, leaving 8 bases between them. In nucleotides, the CDR3 is TGTGCCAGCAGCGTAGATCCAGGCAGCAATCAGCCCCAGCATTTT. It is translated as CASSVDPGSNQPQHF.

The chain employs TRBV7-6 and TRBJ2-7; perhaps D is TRBD1 or TRBD2 (5 bases each). V lost 5 bases and J lost 10, with 15 bases in between. CDR1 and CDR2 from the germline V gene are SGHVS and FNYEAQ. The CDR3 length is 12 residues. The CDR3 bases are TGTGCCAGCAGCGTAGAGGGGCGTAGCCAGTACTTC. This codes for CASSVEGRSQYF.

The chain couples TRBV19 to TRBJ1-1; 10 nucleotides line up with TRBD1. The V gene's germline CDR1 is LNHDA and CDR2 SQIVND (reference sequence). The CDR3 contains 16 residues. V gave up 5 bases and J gave up 3 bases; unmatched junction bases: 9. This chain's CDR3 is CASSFGQGGRYTEAFF. The DNA of the CDR3 is TGTGCCAGTAGTTTTGGACAGGGGGGTCGTTACACTGAAGCTTTCTTT.

The rearrangement links TRBV4-3 to TRBJ2-3; D may be TRBD2 (6 bases). The V end was cut by 1 base, the J end by 3 bases, with 17 bases between. The CDR3 is made up of 17 amino acids. Germline V gene sequence: CDR1 LGHNA, CDR2 YSLEER. This CDR3 is CASSQGPGAGRTDTQYF. The DNA for the CDR3 is TGCGCCAGCAGCCAAGGGCCCGGGGCGGGGAGGACAGATACGCAGTATTTT.

V gene TRBV12-3 or TRBV12-4 combines with J gene TRBJ2-7; D may be TRBD2 (5 bases). The CDR3 extends over 12 amino acids. Deletions cut 6 bases from V and 2 bases from J, with 8 bases between. CDR3 protein: CASSRGTYEQYF. The CDR3 DNA reads as TGTGCCAGCAGCAGAGGGACCTACGAGCAGTACTTC.

CDR3 in amino acids: CASSLDLSSGNTIYF. The CDR3 region has the DNA TGTGCCAGCAGCTTGGACTTGAGCTCTGGAAACACCATATATTTT. The rearrangement joins TRBV5-4 to TRBJ1-3, with no clear D. With 0 bases removed from V and 0 bases from J, the gap between germline ends came to 7 bases. The germline gives CDR1 SGHNT, CDR2 YYREEE (reference sequence). The CDR3 totals 15 residues. The entire variable domain, with the rest obtained from reference TRBV5-4 and TRBJ1-3, is as follows: ETGVTQSPTHLIKTRGQQVTLRCSSQSGHNTVSWYQQALGQGPQFIFQYYREEENGRGNFPPRFSGLQFPNYSSELNVNALELDDSALYLCASSLDLSSGNTIYFGEGSWLTVV.

J is TRBJ1-1 and V is TRBV19, with 7 bases lining up with TRBD1. The CDR3 loop spans 14 amino acids. J gave up 5 bases and V 4 bases, and 7 bases lay outside the gene matches. The germline CDR1 and CDR2 sequences are LNHDA and SQIVND (reference sequence). The DNA of the CDR3 is TGTGCCAGTAGTAACGACAGGGTAGGGACTGAAGCTTTCTTT. Encoded protein: CASSNDRVGTEAFF.

A few counts support this clone. The rearrangement uses TRBV4-2 and TRBJ2-7; TRBD1 might be the D (8 bases). The CDR3 contains 14 residues. The germline gives CDR1 LGHNA, CDR2 YNFKEQ. V was cut by 1 base and J by 5 bases, with 12 bases left in between. CDR3 DNA: TGTGCCAGCAGCCAAGGGACAGGGAGGGACGAGCAGTACTTC. It encodes CASSQGTGRDEQYF.

This clone was detected once. V usage is TRBV5-5 and J usage is TRBJ1-6, with 9 bases matching TRBD1. Losses at the gene ends were 4 bases for V and 10 bases for J; bases not matched to a gene: 6. Germline-derived CDR1 and CDR2 are SGHKS and YYEKEE (reference sequence). The length of the CDR3 is 14 residues. The CDR3 reads CASSRTGAVSPLHF. The CDR3 DNA follows: TGTGCCAGCAGCCGGACAGGGGCCGTCTCACCCCTCCACTTT.

This clone has a single count. CDR3 amino acids: CASSFYGTANTEAFF. The CDR3 nucleotides are TGTGCCAGCAGCTTCTACGGGACAGCGAACACTGAAGCTTTCTTT. The chain has TRBV7-2 and TRBJ1-1; TRBD1 aligns across 7 bases. The CDR3 loop spans 15 amino acids. Germline V gene sequence: CDR1 SGHTA, CDR2 FQGNSA. J lost 1 base, V lost 3 bases, and 5 bases had no gene match.

This clone has a handful of counts. The J gene is TRBJ2-2, the V gene TRBV7-9; D call uncertain. The V end lost 1 base, the J end lost 5 bases, and 5 bases lay between the germline ends. This CDR3 region has 13 residues. Germline CDR1 reads SEHNR; CDR2 reads FQNEAQ (reference sequence). The CDR3 region has the DNA TGTGCCAGCAGCTTAGGGAGAACCGGGGAGCTGTTTTTT. Its translation is CASSLGRTGELFF.